The rows below give T cell receptor beta chains drawn from one sample of a study of post-analysis software for immune sequencing data. TCRdb re-derived calls from the PCR reads in MiXCR, one entry per CDR3 protein. The sample consists of around 440,000 distinct CDR3 sequences, around 40% of them appearing once. The specimen was blood. Every receptor here comes from a girl aged 5 to 17 with multiple sclerosis. The CDR3 runs from the conserved cysteine through the conserved F or W. The D gene is left open where the match is weak. Size values are once, few and many counts, or a class for expanded clones, and some rows have none.

>.|.|TRBJ2-3|TRBV4-2
CASSQGFHREGTDTQYF
TGTGCCAGCAGCCAAGGGTTTCACAGGGAAGGCACAGATACGCAGTATTTT
>.|.|TRBJ2-7|TRBV11-1
CASSRLESREQYF
TGTGCCAGCAGCCGACTAGAATCCCGCGAGCAGTACTTC
>.|.|TRBJ1-6|TRBV10-3
CAVQGPNNSPLHF
TGTGCCGTCCAGGGTCCCAATAATTCACCCCTCCACTTT
>TRBD1|.|TRBJ1-5|TRBV28
CASSSLRTGEGNQPQHF
TGTGCCAGCAGCTCTCTCAGGACAGGGGAGGGCAATCAGCCCCAGCATTTT
>TRBD1|few|TRBJ2-5|TRBV4-2
CASSQSGTVDQETQYF
TGTGCCAGCAGCCAATCTGGGACAGTCGACCAAGAGACCCAGTACTTC
>.|.|TRBJ1-1|TRBV5-5
CASSWGRNTEAFF
TGTGCCAGCAGCTGGGGCAGGAACACTGAAGCTTTCTTT
>TRBD1|.|TRBJ2-1|TRBV9
CASSVVDRCAEQFF
TGTGCCAGCAGCGTAGTGGACAGGTGCGCTGAGCAGTTCTTC
>.|.|TRBJ2-1|TRBV9
CASSVGPSSYNEQFF
TGTGCCAGCAGCGTGGGTCCGAGCTCCTACAATGAGCAGTTCTTC
>.|few|TRBJ2-7|TRBV7-6
CASSLRDTSYEQYF
TGTGCCAGCAGCCTAAGGGATACCTCCTACGAGCAGTACTTC
>TRBD1|.|TRBJ2-3|TRBV28
CASSLDRGSADTQYF
TGTGCCAGCAGCCTGGACAGGGGAAGCGCAGATACGCAGTATTTT
>.|.|TRBJ2-3|TRBV15
CATSSGRGKTQYF
TGTGCCACCAGCAGTGGCCGGGGGAAAACGCAGTATTTT
>TRBD2|once|TRBJ2-1|TRBV4-1
CTSSQHIIAGGNNEQFF
TGCACCAGCAGCCAACACATCATAGCGGGAGGTAACAATGAGCAGTTCTTC
>.|.|TRBJ2-1|TRBV12-3/TRBV12-4
CASSRPRAEQFF
TGTGCCAGCAGCCGCCCTAGGGCTGAGCAGTTCTTC
>.|.|TRBJ1-4|TRBV9
CAGSARGASNEKLFF
TGTGCCGGCAGCGCTCGGGGGGCCTCTAATGAAAAACTGTTTTTT
>.|.|TRBJ2-1|TRBV5-1
CASSPQVGEFNEQFF
TGCGCCAGCAGCCCCCAGGTTGGTGAATTCAATGAGCAGTTCTTC
>.|few|TRBJ2-7|TRBV28
CASSSFPGYEQYF
TGTGCCAGCAGTTCCTTTCCGGGCTACGAGCAGTACTTC
>.|.|TRBJ1-2|TRBV18
CASSPPGTPNYGYTF
TGTGCCAGCTCACCACCGGGGACACCGAACTATGGCTACACCTTC
>.|.|TRBJ2-5|TRBV9
CASSVDYGYNEQYF
TGTGCCAGCAGCGTAGACTACGGCTACAATGAGCAGTACTTC
>TRBD1|.|TRBJ2-7|TRBV28
CASSSGQPNYEQYF
TGTGCCAGCAGTTCGGGACAGCCGAATTACGAGCAGTACTTC
>.|.|TRBJ2-1|TRBV20-1
CSATAEGAVHRSNEQFF
TGCAGTGCTACGGCGGAAGGAGCGGTCCACAGATCGAACGAGCAGTTCTTC
>.|.|TRBJ1-1|TRBV4-2
CASSQAPLTGSNTEAFF
TGTGCCAGCAGCCAAGCCCCCCTGACAGGATCAAACACTGAAGCTTTCTTT
>.|few|TRBJ2-1|TRBV12-3/TRBV12-4
CASRHLDPYNEQFF
TGTGCCAGCAGGCACTTGGACCCCTACAATGAGCAGTTCTTC
>.|.|TRBJ1-1|TRBV6-2/TRBV6-3
CASSFLEGDTEAFF
TGTGCCAGCAGCTTTCTGGAAGGGGACACTGAAGCTTTCTTT
>TRBD1|once|TRBJ1-1|TRBV6-6
CASSYGQDTEAFF
TGTGCCAGCAGTTATGGACAGGACACTGAAGCTTTCTTT
>.|few|TRBJ2-1|TRBV28
CASSGWNNEQFF
TGTGCCAGCAGTGGTTGGAACAATGAGCAGTTCTTC
>TRBD1|.|TRBJ1-2|TRBV6-1
CASSRTGSAWGNYGYTF
TGTGCCAGCAGCCGGACAGGGTCTGCGTGGGGTAACTATGGCTACACCTTC
>TRBD1|.|TRBJ1-4|TRBV5-6
CASSGTGGSVTNEKLFF
TGTGCCAGCAGCGGGACAGGGGGCTCCGTAACTAATGAAAAACTGTTTTTT
>.|few|TRBJ2-7|TRBV7-9
CASTTSGGGVTEQYF
TGTGCCAGCACCACCTCAGGGGGAGGGGTGACCGAGCAGTACTTC
>TRBD1|.|TRBJ2-2|TRBV10-3
CAISEPNRGLYTGELFF
TGTGCCATCAGTGAGCCTAACAGGGGGCTGTACACCGGGGAGCTGTTTTTT
>.|.|TRBJ1-5|TRBV6-1
CASSEGGPAGNQPQHF
TGTGCCAGCAGTGAAGGCGGACCGGCGGGCAATCAGCCCCAGCATTTT
>.|.|TRBJ1-4|TRBV12-3/TRBV12-4
CASSFGGKGSEKLFF
TGTGCCAGCAGTTTTGGGGGGAAGGGTAGTGAAAAACTGTTTTTT
>.|.|TRBJ2-1|TRBV27
CASSLIEDEQFF
TGTGCCAGCAGTTTAATCGAGGATGAGCAGTTCTTC
>TRBD2|.|TRBJ2-3|TRBV29-1
CSATSREEQYF
TGCAGCGCTACTAGCCGGGAGGAACAGTATTTT
>.|few|TRBJ2-7|TRBV10-2
CASGLLLSYEQYF
TGCGCCAGCGGACTCCTGCTATCCTACGAGCAGTACTTC
>.|.|TRBJ2-6|TRBV7-2
CASSPRDGSSGANVLTF
TGTGCCAGCAGCCCTCGTGACGGGAGCTCTGGGGCCAACGTCCTGACTTTC
>TRBD1|.|TRBJ2-7|TRBV30
CAWGRDRGPYEQYF
TGTGCCTGGGGCCGGGACAGGGGGCCCTACGAGCAGTACTTC
>TRBD1|.|TRBJ1-4|TRBV12-3/TRBV12-4
CASCTGTGASNEKLFF
TGTGCCAGCTGTACGGGGACAGGGGCTTCAAATGAAAAACTGTTTTTT
>.|.|TRBJ1-4|TRBV7-9
CASRGDVVRTEKLFF
TGTGCCAGCAGGGGCGACGTAGTCAGGACTGAAAAACTGTTTTTT
>.|.|TRBJ2-7|TRBV5-1
CASSFYGTYEQYF
TGCGCCAGCAGCTTTTACGGAACCTACGAGCAGTACTTC
>.|.|TRBJ1-1|TRBV15
CATSRGVFTEAFF
TGTGCCACCAGCAGAGGGGTTTTCACTGAAGCTTTCTTT
>.|.|TRBJ2-3|TRBV5-5
CASSLEAVNLDTQYF
TGTGCCAGCAGCTTGGAGGCCGTTAACCTAGATACGCAGTATTTT
>.|.|TRBJ2-3|TRBV5-1
CAGSLLGDTRYF
TGCGCCGGCAGCCTCCTCGGCGATACGCGGTATTTT
>.|few|TRBJ2-5|TRBV21-1
CASSKDKRDRDQETQYF
TGTGCCAGCAGCAAAGACAAAAGGGACAGGGATCAAGAGACCCAGTACTTC
>TRBD1|.|TRBJ2-1|TRBV7-9
CASSSGQDYNEQFF
TGTGCCAGCAGCTCGGGACAGGACTACAATGAGCAGTTCTTC
>TRBD1|few|TRBJ2-7|TRBV20-1
CSARGPEPGQLYEQYF
TGCAGTGCTAGAGGCCCCGAACCGGGACAGCTCTACGAGCAGTACTTC
>TRBD1|.|TRBJ1-2|TRBV29-1
CSVHTGAYGYTF
TGCAGCGTTCACACAGGGGCCTATGGCTACACCTTC
>TRBD2|.|TRBJ2-7|TRBV5-1
CASSSQSLAGVYEQYF
TGCGCCAGCAGCTCCCAGTCATTAGCGGGAGTCTACGAGCAGTACTTC
>TRBD1|.|TRBJ2-1|TRBV11-3
CASSATGTEQFF
TGTGCCAGCAGCGCGACAGGGACTGAGCAGTTCTTC
>.|.|TRBJ2-6|TRBV5-5
CASSLAGRIGANVLTF
TGTGCCAGCAGCTTGGCAGGCAGAATAGGGGCCAACGTCCTGACTTTC
>TRBD2|few|TRBJ2-1|TRBV20-1
CSARGLAGDEDEQFF
TGCAGTGCTAGGGGACTAGCGGGAGATGAAGATGAGCAGTTCTTC
>.|few|TRBJ2-3|TRBV20-1
CSAIIKGPSADTQYF
TGCAGTGCTATCATAAAAGGCCCTAGCGCAGATACGCAGTATTTT
>.|once|TRBJ1-1|TRBV6-5
CASRFGGETEAFF
TGTGCCAGCAGGTTCGGGGGGGAAACTGAAGCTTTCTTT
>.|.|TRBJ2-7|TRBV29-1
CSVVLRGEQYF
TGCAGCGTTGTCCTCCGGGGCGAGCAGTACTTC
>TRBD2|.|TRBJ2-1|TRBV3-1
CASGRGRNNEQFF
TGTGCCAGCGGGAGGGGACGTAACAATGAGCAGTTCTTC